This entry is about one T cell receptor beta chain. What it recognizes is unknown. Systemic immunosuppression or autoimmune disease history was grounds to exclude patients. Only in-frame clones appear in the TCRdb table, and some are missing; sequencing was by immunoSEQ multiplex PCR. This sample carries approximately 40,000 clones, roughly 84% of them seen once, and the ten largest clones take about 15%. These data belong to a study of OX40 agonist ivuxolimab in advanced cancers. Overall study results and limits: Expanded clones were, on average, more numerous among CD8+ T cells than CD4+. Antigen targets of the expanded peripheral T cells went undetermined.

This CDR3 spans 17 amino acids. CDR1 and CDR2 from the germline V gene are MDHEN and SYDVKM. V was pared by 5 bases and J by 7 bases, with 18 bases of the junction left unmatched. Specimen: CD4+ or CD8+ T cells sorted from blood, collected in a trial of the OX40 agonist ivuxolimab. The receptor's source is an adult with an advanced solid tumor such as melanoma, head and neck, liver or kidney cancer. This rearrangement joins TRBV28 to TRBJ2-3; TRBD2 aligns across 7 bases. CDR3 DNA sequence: TGTGCCAGCAGTACTCCCCGCACTAGCGTCGCCTTTCATACGCAGTATTTT. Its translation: CASSTPRTSVAFHTQYF.